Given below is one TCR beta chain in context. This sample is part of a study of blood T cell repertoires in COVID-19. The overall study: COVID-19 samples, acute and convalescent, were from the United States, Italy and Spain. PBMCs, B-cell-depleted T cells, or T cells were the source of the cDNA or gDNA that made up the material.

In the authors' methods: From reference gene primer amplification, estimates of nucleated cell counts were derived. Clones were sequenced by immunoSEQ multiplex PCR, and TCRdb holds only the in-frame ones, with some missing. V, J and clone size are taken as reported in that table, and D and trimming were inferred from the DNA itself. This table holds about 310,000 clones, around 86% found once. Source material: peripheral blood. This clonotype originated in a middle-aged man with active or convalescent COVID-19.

CDR3 bases: TGTGCCAGCGGACTAGCGGGAGCAGATACGCAGTATTTT. The encoded protein is CASGLAGADTQYF. The rearrangement uses TRBV2 and TRBJ2-3; 13 bases map to TRBD2. The V segment lost 8 bases and the J segment 4 bases; nucleotides outside the gene matches: 0. CDR1 and CDR2 from the germline V gene are SNHLY and FYNNEI. The CDR3 has 13 residues.